This is a list of T cell receptor beta chains from one sample in a study of blood T cell repertoires in COVID-19. The data were produced by immunoSEQ multiplex PCR, yet TCRdb's version contains in-frame clones alone and is incomplete. The data contain roughly 200,000 clones, roughly 85% of them singletons. Sequencing was carried out using peripheral blood. The receptor source for this set is a woman over 75 with acute or convalescent COVID-19. CDR3s include the opening cysteine and the closing phenylalanine or tryptophan. The D gene is left open where the match is weak. For some rows the clone size is stated as once, few or many, or as a class when expanded; others skip it.

j_call: TRBJ2-2
v_call: TRBV19
clone_size: NA
d_call: NA
cdr3_aa: CASSIVITGELFF
cdr3_nt: TGTGCCAGTAGTATAGTAATAACCGGGGAGCTGTTTTTT

j_call: TRBJ2-4
v_call: TRBV27
clone_size: NA
d_call: NA
cdr3_aa: CASSFSWTVKNIQYF
cdr3_nt: TGTGCCAGCAGTTTTTCCTGGACAGTAAAAAACATTCAGTACTTC

j_call: TRBJ2-1
v_call: TRBV9
clone_size: NA
d_call: TRBD1
cdr3_aa: CASSVVSQGAYNEQFF
cdr3_nt: TGTGCCAGCAGCGTAGTAAGTCAGGGGGCATACAATGAGCAGTTCTTC

j_call: TRBJ2-6
v_call: TRBV5-1
clone_size: NA
d_call: TRBD1
cdr3_aa: CASSQPPVTGALFSGANVLTF
cdr3_nt: TGCGCCAGCAGCCAGCCACCGGTGACAGGGGCCCTTTTCTCTGGGGCCAACGTCCTGACTTTC

j_call: TRBJ2-3
v_call: TRBV7-2
clone_size: NA
d_call: NA
cdr3_aa: CASSLEGPDTQYF
cdr3_nt: TGTGCCAGCAGCTTAGAGGGGCCAGATACGCAGTATTTT

j_call: TRBJ1-1
v_call: TRBV6-1
clone_size: NA
d_call: NA
cdr3_aa: CASSDRDTEAFF
cdr3_nt: TGTGCCAGCAGTGATCGAGACACTGAAGCTTTCTTT

j_call: TRBJ1-1
v_call: TRBV28
clone_size: NA
d_call: NA
cdr3_aa: CASPRGHNTEAFF
cdr3_nt: TGTGCCAGCCCAAGAGGACATAACACTGAAGCTTTCTTT

j_call: TRBJ2-1
v_call: TRBV7-8
clone_size: NA
d_call: TRBD2
cdr3_aa: CASSFGLAGNEQFF
cdr3_nt: TGTGCCAGCAGCTTTGGACTAGCGGGGAATGAGCAGTTCTTC

j_call: TRBJ1-2
v_call: TRBV11-2
clone_size: NA
d_call: TRBD1
cdr3_aa: CASSLIRGGRGNYGYTF
cdr3_nt: TGTGCCAGCAGCTTAATTAGGGGCGGCAGGGGGAACTATGGCTACACCTTC

j_call: TRBJ1-6
v_call: TRBV12-3/TRBV12-4
clone_size: NA
d_call: TRBD1
cdr3_aa: CASSTGANSPLHF
cdr3_nt: TGTGCCAGCAGTACAGGGGCTAATTCACCCCTCCACTTT

j_call: TRBJ2-5
v_call: TRBV10-3
clone_size: NA
d_call: TRBD2
cdr3_aa: CAISGGRGLIESQYF
cdr3_nt: TGTGCCATCAGTGGGGGGAGGGGACTAATCGAGTCCCAGTACTTC

j_call: TRBJ2-1
v_call: TRBV28
clone_size: NA
d_call: TRBD1
cdr3_aa: CASSTPGTGSYNEQFF
cdr3_nt: TGTGCCAGCAGTACTCCCGGGACAGGGTCGTACAATGAGCAGTTCTTC

j_call: TRBJ1-2
v_call: TRBV10-3
clone_size: once
d_call: NA
cdr3_aa: CAISQTRGYGYTF
cdr3_nt: TGTGCCATCAGCCAAACACGGGGCTATGGCTACACCTTC

j_call: TRBJ2-1
v_call: TRBV28
clone_size: NA
d_call: NA
cdr3_aa: CASSLVAAGYNEQFF
cdr3_nt: TGTGCCAGCAGTTTAGTAGCGGCTGGCTACAATGAGCAGTTCTTC

j_call: TRBJ1-5
v_call: TRBV28
clone_size: NA
d_call: NA
cdr3_aa: CASSVLPMGNQPQHF
cdr3_nt: TGTGCCAGCAGTGTCCTTCCTATGGGCAATCAGCCCCAGCATTTT

j_call: TRBJ1-3
v_call: TRBV9
clone_size: NA
d_call: TRBD1
cdr3_aa: CASSAQGGPFGNTIYF
cdr3_nt: TGTGCCAGCAGCGCACAGGGGGGCCCTTTTGGAAACACCATATATTTT

j_call: TRBJ1-6
v_call: TRBV7-2
clone_size: NA
d_call: TRBD1
cdr3_aa: CASSMGQGTPLHF
cdr3_nt: TGTGCCAGCAGCATGGGACAGGGAACACCCCTCCACTTT

j_call: TRBJ1-2
v_call: TRBV12-3/TRBV12-4
clone_size: once
d_call: NA
cdr3_aa: CASTITGFGYTF
cdr3_nt: TGTGCCAGCACCATAACAGGGTTTGGCTACACCTTC

j_call: TRBJ1-3
v_call: TRBV18
clone_size: few
d_call: TRBD1
cdr3_aa: CASSPDRAYFRNTIYF
cdr3_nt: TGTGCCAGCTCACCGGACAGGGCGTATTTCAGGAACACCATATATTTT

j_call: TRBJ1-3
v_call: TRBV7-2
clone_size: NA
d_call: TRBD1
cdr3_aa: CASSFNRGTGNTIYF
cdr3_nt: TGTGCCAGCAGCTTTAACAGGGGGACTGGAAACACCATATATTTT

j_call: TRBJ1-1
v_call: TRBV7-9
clone_size: once
d_call: NA
cdr3_aa: CASTWLLNTEAFF
cdr3_nt: TGTGCCAGCACCTGGCTTTTGAACACTGAAGCTTTCTTT

j_call: TRBJ1-1
v_call: TRBV5-1
clone_size: NA
d_call: NA
cdr3_aa: CASSYGRGNTEAFF
cdr3_nt: TGCGCCAGCAGCTACGGGAGAGGGAACACTGAAGCTTTCTTT

j_call: TRBJ2-5
v_call: TRBV18
clone_size: NA
d_call: NA
cdr3_aa: CASSPSETQYF
cdr3_nt: TGTGCCAGCTCACCAAGCGAGACCCAGTACTTC

j_call: TRBJ2-1
v_call: TRBV20-1
clone_size: NA
d_call: NA
cdr3_aa: CSAQRSNEQFF
cdr3_nt: TGCAGTGCTCAGAGGTCCAATGAGCAGTTCTTC

j_call: TRBJ2-5
v_call: TRBV3-1/TRBV3-2
clone_size: NA
d_call: NA
cdr3_aa: CASSQGQDQETQYF
cdr3_nt: TGTGCCAGCAGCCAAGGACAGGACCAAGAGACCCAGTACTTC

j_call: TRBJ2-7
v_call: TRBV1
clone_size: NA
d_call: NA
cdr3_aa: CTSSYRDRVTYEQYF
cdr3_nt: TGCACCAGCAGCTACCGGGACAGGGTAACGTACGAGCAGTACTTC

j_call: TRBJ2-7
v_call: TRBV4-3
clone_size: NA
d_call: NA
cdr3_aa: CASSQDISAGRPFEQYF
cdr3_nt: TGCGCCAGCAGCCAAGATATTAGCGCGGGGCGCCCCTTCGAGCAGTACTTC

j_call: TRBJ1-1
v_call: TRBV2
clone_size: once
d_call: NA
cdr3_aa: CASSVQQLGNTEAFF
cdr3_nt: TGTGCCAGCAGTGTTCAACAGCTTGGGAACACTGAAGCTTTCTTT

j_call: TRBJ2-3
v_call: TRBV5-1
clone_size: NA
d_call: NA
cdr3_aa: CASSLSVQGQNTQYF
cdr3_nt: TGCGCCAGCAGCTTGTCAGTGCAGGGGCAAAATACGCAGTATTTT

j_call: TRBJ1-1
v_call: TRBV23-1
clone_size: NA
d_call: NA
cdr3_aa: CASSQSWPQAFF
cdr3_nt: TGCGCCAGCAGTCAATCGTGGCCTCAAGCTTTCTTT

j_call: TRBJ2-2
v_call: TRBV6-1
clone_size: NA
d_call: NA
cdr3_aa: CASSEGVRRGTGELFF
cdr3_nt: TGTGCCAGCAGTGAAGGAGTACGGCGGGGCACCGGGGAGCTGTTTTTT

j_call: TRBJ2-3
v_call: TRBV11-2
clone_size: NA
d_call: TRBD2
cdr3_aa: CASRTTSGSRADTQYF
cdr3_nt: TGTGCCAGCAGGACTACTAGCGGGAGTCGGGCAGATACGCAGTATTTT

j_call: TRBJ1-1
v_call: TRBV3-1/TRBV3-2
clone_size: NA
d_call: NA
cdr3_aa: CASSFGHQNTEAFF
cdr3_nt: TGTGCCAGCAGCTTCGGACATCAGAACACTGAAGCTTTCTTT

j_call: TRBJ2-2
v_call: TRBV5-1
clone_size: once
d_call: TRBD2
cdr3_aa: CASRLLAGNTGELFF
cdr3_nt: TGCGCCAGCCGGTTACTAGCGGGAAACACCGGGGAGCTGTTTTTT

j_call: TRBJ2-1
v_call: TRBV19
clone_size: NA
d_call: TRBD1
cdr3_aa: CASSLGLRDRIYNEQFF
cdr3_nt: TGTGCCAGTAGTCTGGGTCTTCGGGACAGAATATACAATGAGCAGTTCTTC

j_call: TRBJ1-1
v_call: TRBV7-2
clone_size: NA
d_call: NA
cdr3_aa: CASSSFRAEAFF
cdr3_nt: TGTGCCAGCAGCTCCTTCCGCGCTGAAGCTTTCTTT

j_call: TRBJ1-4
v_call: TRBV11-2
clone_size: NA
d_call: NA
cdr3_aa: CASSLLNVGSGLFF
cdr3_nt: TGTGCCAGCAGCTTACTAAACGTAGGTTCGGGACTGTTTTTT